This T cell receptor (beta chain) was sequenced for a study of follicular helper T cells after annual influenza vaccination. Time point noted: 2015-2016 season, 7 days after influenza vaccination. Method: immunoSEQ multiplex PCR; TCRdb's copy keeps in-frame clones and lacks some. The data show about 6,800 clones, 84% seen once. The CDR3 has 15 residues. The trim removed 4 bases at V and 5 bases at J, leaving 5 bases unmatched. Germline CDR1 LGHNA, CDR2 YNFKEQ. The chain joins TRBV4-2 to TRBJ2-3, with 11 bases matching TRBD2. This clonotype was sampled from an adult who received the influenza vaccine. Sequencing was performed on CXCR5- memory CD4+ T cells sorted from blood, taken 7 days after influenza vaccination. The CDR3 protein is CASSRTSGSQDTQYF. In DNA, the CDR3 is TGTGCCAGCAGCCGAACTAGCGGGAGCCAAGATACGCAGTATTTT.